These T cell receptor beta chains were read from a single sample in a study of T cells in Graves' hyperthyroidism and ophthalmopathy. TCRdb processed the multiplex PCR reads anew with MiXCR; each CDR3 protein has one entry. The repertoire holds 350,000 to 500,000 distinct CDR3 sequences, approximately 13% seen once, with about 5% in the top ten. The material sequenced was blood. These receptor sequences come from a woman under 30 with Graves' hyperthyroidism. CDR3s leave out the opening cysteine and the closing phenylalanine or tryptophan. The order of the fields is V gene, J gene, CDR3 protein.

TRBV20-1	TRBJ2-3	SARLPSGSFSTDTQY
TRBV28	TRBJ2-4	ASSQGLAGAKY
TRBV7-2	TRBJ1-5	ASSTHPGQGVRQPQH
TRBV7-9	TRBJ2-1	ASSGGVYNEQF
TRBV6-1	TRBJ2-1	ASSKDSEYNEQF
TRBV19	TRBJ1-5	ASSIALFGAGKSLNQPQH
TRBV2	TRBJ2-1	ASSDLAYNEQF
TRBV28	TRBJ1-2	ASRDHRGWDT
TRBV3-1	TRBJ2-5	ASSQDIGQSRETQY
TRBV9	TRBJ1-4	ASSVAQGGGNEKLF
TRBV6-1	TRBJ2-5	ASSDDRIGVETQY
TRBV7-8	TRBJ2-1	ASSFTLTSGRGNEQF
TRBV5-6	TRBJ1-2	ASSLSQAYGYT
TRBV6-1	TRBJ1-1	ASRKGREVNTEAF
TRBV4-3	TRBJ1-5	ASSQDEGIGQPQH
TRBV12-3/TRBV12-4	TRBJ1-5	ASSLGGASNQPQH
TRBV12-3/TRBV12-4	TRBJ2-1	ASTLASGGFREQF
TRBV4-1	TRBJ2-1	ASSQSRGRNEQF